This T cell receptor (beta chain) was identified during a study of blood T cell repertoires in COVID-19. Per the germline V gene, CDR1 is SGHAT and CDR2 is FQNNGV. The CDR3 sequence is 15 residues long. J gave up 2 bases and V 2 bases, and 3 bases lay outside the gene matches. Enrollment of patients from Seattle took place during active infection, with longitudinal follow-up. Sequencing was performed with immunoSEQ multiplex PCR; in TCRdb, only in-frame clones are kept and a portion is missing. The table includes roughly 230,000 clones, 85% to 95% detected once. The clonotype was recovered from a man aged 25 to 40 with COVID-19, enrolled during active disease. Material: peripheral blood. This sequence joins TRBV11-2 and TRBJ1-5; 7 bases fit TRBD1. The CDR3 loop reads CASSLNRGRNQPQHF. The CDR3 bases are TGTGCCAGCAGCTTAAACAGGGGCCGCAATCAGCCCCAGCATTTT.